The T cell receptor beta chain described here comes from a study of a mutant IDH1 vaccine in newly diagnosed glioma. CDR1 is MNHEY, CDR2 SMNVEV, per germline (reference sequence). Trimming pared 3 bases from V and 6 bases from J, leaving 9 bases between. This CDR3 is built from 13 residues. Time point specified: week 5, during vaccination. Doses comprised 300 ug of mutant IDH1 20-mer peptide each, plus topical imiquimod. The astrocytomas were IDH1-mutant, ATRX-negative, and WHO grade 3 or 4. Some clones are missing from TCRdb's copy, which holds only in-frame ones; the method was immunoSEQ multiplex PCR. The data show 32,000 or so clones, with just under 85% seen just once and 24% held by the top ten. As regards this clone: Its antigen remains unidentified.

V gene TRBV27 combines with J gene TRBJ1-5; D is unresolved. This receptor was taken from a man aged 25-45 years with glioma. Source: PBMCs, taken from a glioma patient whose treatment included an IDH1 peptide vaccine. Written as DNA, the CDR3 is TGTGCCAGCAGTTTCGGACCAGGTCAGCCCCAGCATTTT. It codes for CASSFGPGQPQHF.